Listed here are 11 T cell receptor beta chains from one sample, sequenced in a study of CD8+ T cells in alopecia areata. Sample treatment: oral pan-JAK inhibitor, 5-10 mg twice daily. TCR sequencing used cDNA made by reverse transcription of extracted RNA. Some clones are missing from TCRdb's copy, which holds only in-frame ones; the method was immunoSEQ multiplex PCR. This sample yields about 42,000 clones, of which more than 90% are seen a single time; over 15% belongs to the top ten. This specimen was CD8+ T cells sorted from blood, taken at week 24, from a patient treated with tofacitinib. These receptors were collected from a human donor with alopecia areata.

This clone was seen once. V is TRBV29-1 and J is TRBJ2-7, with D tentatively TRBD1 (6 bases). Trimming shortened V by 6 bases and J by 6 bases, and 15 bases separated the two germline ends. The germline V gene has CDR1 SQVTM and CDR2 ANQGSEA. The CDR3 is 12 amino acids. CDR3 sequence (DNA): TGCAGCGTGGGACCGGTGGGGGCCGAGCAGTACTTC. It yields the protein CSVGPVGAEQYF.

The chain links TRBV6-5 to TRBJ2-7, with D uncertain. The CDR3 runs 15 residues. Germline CDR1 MNHEY, CDR2 SVGAGI. V was trimmed by 6 bases and J by 0 bases, leaving 15 bases between them. The CDR3 DNA follows: TGTGCCAGCAGCCCGTTCCGACCGAGCTCCTACGAGCAGTACTTC. Encoded protein: CASSPFRPSSYEQYF.

This chain connects TRBV7-8 to TRBJ2-6, with D possibly being TRBD1 or TRBD2 (5 bases each). V lost 3 bases and J lost 2, with 11 bases in between. The CDR3 has 16 amino acids. From germline, CDR1 is SGHVS and CDR2 FQNEAQ. CDR3 DNA sequence: TGTGCCAGCAGCTTTAGAAGGGACCCTGGGGCCAACGTCCTGACTTTC. It translates to CASSFRRDPGANVLTF.

The rearrangement joins TRBV27 to TRBJ2-5, with 8 bases that match TRBD1. Losses at the gene ends were 1 base for V and 4 bases for J; bases not matched to a gene: 8. CDR1 is MNHEY and CDR2 is SMNVEV in the germline V gene (reference sequence). The CDR3 length is 16 residues. The CDR3 loop reads CASSLFRSGQGETQYF. The CDR3, as DNA: TGTGCCAGCAGTTTATTCCGATCCGGACAGGGAGAGACCCAGTACTTC.

The chain has TRBV7-9 and TRBJ2-7; a possible D gene is TRBD2 (5 bases). V dropped 3 bases and J dropped 5 bases, with 11 bases sitting between them. The CDR3 has 13 amino acids. Per germline, CDR1 SEHNR and CDR2 FQNEAQ (reference sequence). Written as DNA, the CDR3 is TGTGCCAGCAGCTTGCGTAACGGGAACGAGCAGTACTTC. It encodes CASSLRNGNEQYF.

This chain joins TRBV9 and TRBJ2-2; D uncertain. CDR3 length: 13 amino acids. CDR1 is SGDLS and CDR2 is YYNGEE in the germline V gene. Between the trimmed V and J ends, which lost 3 bases and 5 bases, there was a span of 8 bases. CDR3 DNA: TGTGCCAGCAGCGGTTGGGGAACCGGGGAGCTGTTTTTT. Translation: CASSGWGTGELFF.

This clone has just a few counts. The CDR3 is CAISEGTVSPGELFF. CDR3 sequence (DNA): TGTGCCATCAGTGAAGGGACTGTTTCACCCGGGGAGCTGTTTTTT. The genes are TRBV10-3 and TRBJ2-2, with D possibly TRBD2 on 6 matching bases. CDR1 and CDR2 from the germline V gene are ENHRY and SYGVKD. There are 15 residues in the CDR3. Trimming took off 3 bases at V and 6 bases at J, with 14 bases between the two ends.

The chain has TRBV19 and TRBJ1-1; 8 positions match TRBD1. The CDR3 totals 14 residues. Germline-derived CDR1 and CDR2 are LNHDA and SQIVND (reference sequence). The V gene end was trimmed by 3 bases and the J gene end by 6 bases; junction bases not matched to a gene: 6. CDR3 amino acids: CASSIGPRGPEAFF. The CDR3 coding sequence is TGTGCCAGTAGTATTGGCCCCAGGGGGCCTGAAGCTTTCTTT.

This rearrangement joins TRBV4-2 to TRBJ1-1; D ambiguous. Germline-derived CDR1 and CDR2 are LGHNA and YNFKEQ. V was shortened by 3 bases and J by 1 base, with 9 bases between the two germline ends. The CDR3 length is 14 residues. The CDR3 loop is CASSQSDWNTEAFF. In nucleotides, the CDR3 is TGTGCCAGCAGCCAGTCAGACTGGAACACTGAAGCTTTCTTT.

V is TRBV7-9 and J is TRBJ2-5; D uncertain. V was cut by 1 base and J by 5 bases, with 8 bases left in between. The V gene's germline CDR1 is SEHNR and CDR2 FQNEAQ (reference sequence). CDR3 length equals 13 residues. CDR3 sequence: CASSLEDWETQYF. The CDR3 nucleotides are TGTGCCAGCAGCTTAGAAGACTGGGAGACCCAGTACTTC.

Worth noting for this clone: The sample contains more than one DNA sequence encoding this CDR3. The genes are TRBV29-1 and TRBJ2-1; TRBD1 matches 7 bases. CDR1 and CDR2 from the germline V gene are SQVTM and ANQGSEA. The J segment lost 0 bases and the V segment lost 1 base, leaving 3 bases of the junction unmatched. The CDR3 consists of 15 residues. DNA for the CDR3: TGCAGCGTTGAAGTGTGGGACAGCTCCTACAATGAGCAGTTCTTC. Amino acids: CSVEVWDSSYNEQFF.